The 24 T cell receptor beta chains below all came from one sample that was sequenced in a study of cytotoxic CD8 clonotypes in ibrutinib-treated CLL. Sequenced by immunoSEQ multiplex PCR; TCRdb stores in-frame clones only, minus some. The data hold 300,000 to 350,000 clones, with 80% observed a single time. The sequences come from PBMCs, collected before ibrutinib treatment. The receptors were sampled from a human donor with chronic lymphocytic leukemia.

The chain uses TRBV10-2 and TRBJ2-7; a weak D match, TRBD2 (6 bases). The V gene lost 4 bases and the J gene lost 4 bases, with 14 bases spanning the gap. Germline V gives CDR1 WSHSY, CDR2 SAAADI. The length of the CDR3 is 14 residues. The CDR3 spells CASSGVAAAYEQYF. In DNA form, the CDR3 reads TGCGCCAGCAGTGGGGTAGCGGCAGCTTACGAGCAGTACTTC.

The gene calls are TRBV2 and TRBJ2-1, with 11 positions matching TRBD2. Trimming took 6 bases from V and 6 from J; bases not matched to a gene: 4. The germline V gene has CDR1 SNHLY and CDR2 FYNNEI. This CDR3 is 14 amino acids long. CDR3 sequence (DNA): TGTGCCAGCAGGGGACTAGCGGACCTCAATGAGCAGTTCTTC. Its translation: CASRGLADLNEQFF.

The rearrangement joins TRBV5-5 to TRBJ1-1; 7 bases align to TRBD1. Trimming at V came to 1 base and at J to 4 bases, leaving 4 bases not matched to a gene. CDR1 and CDR2 (germline): SGHKS, YYEKEE (reference sequence). This CDR3 is 14 amino acids long. The CDR3 sequence: CASSLSDRPTEAFF. The CDR3 DNA sequence: TGTGCCAGCAGCTTGTCGGACAGGCCCACTGAAGCTTTCTTT.

The chain uses TRBV7-2 and TRBJ1-1; a weak D match, TRBD1 (5 bases). Per the germline V gene, CDR1 is SGHTA and CDR2 is FQGNSA. This CDR3 region has 15 residues. Trimming left V 2 bases short and J 1 base short, with 11 bases between. DNA of the CDR3: TGTGCCAGCAGCTTAACCAGGGTAACGAACACTGAAGCTTTCTTT. It is translated as CASSLTRVTNTEAFF.

This clone was seen a handful of times. The chain recombines TRBV6-1 with TRBJ2-1, with 9 positions matching TRBD2. After removal of 5 bases from V and 8 bases from J, the junction contained 7 bases not matched to a gene. In germline, CDR1 is MNHNS, CDR2 SASEGT. This CDR3 contains 14 residues. This CDR3 reads CASSPRLAGYEQFF. The CDR3 DNA sequence: TGTGCCAGCAGTCCTAGGCTAGCGGGGTATGAGCAGTTCTTC.

The V and J genes are TRBV4-3 and TRBJ2-1; no clear D. CDR1 is LGHNA, CDR2 YSLEER, per germline. This CDR3 contains 14 residues. Trimming removed 2 bases at V and 5 bases at J, with 10 bases between. The CDR3 sequence: CASSQYGRHNEQFF. Written as DNA, the CDR3 is TGCGCCAGCAGCCAATACGGTCGTCACAATGAGCAGTTCTTC.

This clone was seen once. The V gene is TRBV7-2, the J gene TRBJ2-7; 10 bases agree with TRBD2. With 6 bases clipped from V and 2 bases from J, the junction kept 4 bases outside the gene matches. The CDR3 has 14 residues. Germline V CDR1 and CDR2: SGHTA, FQGNSA. The CDR3 spells CASRIAGGPYEQYF. CDR3 DNA sequence: TGTGCCAGCAGGATAGCGGGAGGCCCCTACGAGCAGTACTTC.

In its sample, this clone was seen once. The chain joins TRBV30 to TRBJ2-4, with 7 bases lining up with TRBD1. The germline V gene has CDR1 GTSNPN and CDR2 SVGIG (reference sequence). The CDR3 totals 14 residues. The V and J ends lost 2 bases and 8 bases, in that order; junction bases with no gene match: 9. CDR3 protein: CAWSQPQGRDIQYF. The CDR3 DNA reads TGTGCCTGGAGTCAACCACAGGGGAGAGACATTCAGTACTTC.

This rearrangement joins TRBV5-1 to TRBJ1-1, with D perhaps TRBD1 (6 bases). The CDR3 totals 14 residues. Germline V lookup: CDR1 SGHRS, CDR2 YFSETQ. The ends were cut back, 4 bases at V and 1 base at J, with 11 bases in the middle. The CDR3 reads CASSLGQSNTEAFF. The CDR3 DNA sequence: TGCGCCAGCAGCCTAGGACAGTCGAACACTGAAGCTTTCTTT.

V and J are TRBV19 and TRBJ1-1; no definite D call. The CDR3 runs to 15 residues. Germline V gene lookup returns CDR1 LNHDA and CDR2 SQIVND (reference sequence). V was pared by 7 bases and J by 6 bases, with 21 bases between. The CDR3 spells CASTPIRADGAEAFF. As DNA, the CDR3 is TGTGCCAGTACCCCGATTAGGGCAGATGGGGCTGAAGCTTTCTTT.

The chain uses TRBV4-1 and TRBJ2-3; no clear D. V was clipped by 2 bases and J by 2 bases, with 2 bases between them. The CDR3 is made up of 12 amino acids. The germline V gene encodes CDR1 MGHRA and CDR2 YSYEKL. This CDR3 reads CASSQPTDTQYF. As DNA, the CDR3 is TGCGCCAGCAGCCAACCCACAGATACGCAGTATTTT.

As regards this clone: Other nucleotide sequences from this sample produce the same CDR3. The rearrangement joins TRBV5-6 to TRBJ2-5; D gene uncertain. The CDR3 is made up of 14 amino acids. In germline, CDR1 is SGHDT, CDR2 YYEEEE. V lost 2 bases and J lost 5, with 13 bases in between. The chain's CDR3 is CASSFSALEETQYF. CDR3 DNA: TGTGCCAGCAGCTTCTCCGCCTTGGAGGAGACCCAGTACTTC.

Comment on this clone: Other DNA sequences within the sample encode an identical CDR3. This sequence joins TRBV9 and TRBJ1-5, with D tentatively TRBD1 (5 bases). From germline, CDR1 is SGDLS and CDR2 YYNGEE. This CDR3 is 14 amino acids long. V was pared by 0 bases and J by 4 bases, with 8 bases between. The CDR3 bases are TGTGCCAGCAGCGTAGATGGGGGTAATCAGCCCCAGCATTTT. Residues: CASSVDGGNQPQHF.

The chain is built from TRBV4-3 and TRBJ2-7; a weak D match, TRBD2 (6 bases). Germline CDR1 reads LGHNA; CDR2 reads YSLEER. This CDR3 has 15 amino acids. Trimming cost V 1 base and J 0 bases, with 10 bases left between them. The CDR3 DNA reads as TGCGCCAGCAGCCAAGGATGGACTAACTCCTACGAGCAGTACTTC. This sequence encodes CASSQGWTNSYEQYF.

The rearrangement uses TRBV19 and TRBJ2-2; either TRBD1 or TRBD2 may fit D (5 bases each). Between the trimmed V and J ends, which lost 7 bases and 0 bases, there was a span of 21 bases. CDR1 is LNHDA, CDR2 SQIVND, per germline (reference sequence). CDR3 size: 18 residues. CDR3 region: CASKLNLGAGTNTGELFF. The CDR3 DNA follows: TGTGCCAGTAAGTTAAATCTCGGGGCTGGCACGAACACCGGGGAGCTGTTTTTT.

This clone was detected only a few times. The DNA for the CDR3 is TGTGCCATCAAAAACAGGGCTGGGGAGACCCAGTACTTC. Protein product: CAIKNRAGETQYF. The chain employs TRBV10-3 and TRBJ2-5; D possibly corresponds to TRBD1 (6 bases). The V and J ends lost 7 bases and 5 bases respectively, with 14 bases between them. The CDR3 sequence is 13 residues long. CDR1 and CDR2 from the germline V gene are ENHRY and SYGVKD.

The chain recombines TRBV27 with TRBJ2-3; D is uncertain. Germline CDR1 is MNHEY and CDR2 is SMNVEV (reference sequence). This CDR3 region has 13 residues. Trimming took 6 bases from V and 0 from J, leaving 7 bases between them. The chain's CDR3 is CASSPFSTDTQYF. CDR3 DNA: TGTGCCAGCAGCCCCTTTAGCACAGATACGCAGTATTTT.

This clone was observed once. The chain carries TRBV11-2 and TRBJ1-5; 7 nucleotides align to TRBD1. This CDR3 has 18 amino acids. Losses at the gene ends were 0 bases for V and 2 bases for J; bases not matched to a gene: 10. Germline CDR1 is SGHAT and CDR2 is FQNNGV. CDR3: CASSLDVPGGRGNQPQHF. The CDR3 region has the DNA TGTGCCAGCAGCTTAGATGTGCCAGGGGGTCGTGGCAATCAGCCCCAGCATTTT.

This rearrangement joins TRBV19 to TRBJ2-7; maybe TRBD1 (6 bases). V lost 6 bases and J 0 bases, leaving 12 bases between the germline ends. Germline-derived CDR1 and CDR2 are LNHDA and SQIVND (reference sequence). There are 14 residues in the CDR3. CDR3 loop: CASSYRVSSYEQYF. In DNA form, the CDR3 reads TGTGCCAGTAGCTACAGGGTTAGCTCCTACGAGCAGTACTTC.

V usage is TRBV7-9 and J usage is TRBJ2-2; 7 nucleotides line up with TRBD1. Unmatched junction bases numbered 11, after V lost 5 bases and J lost 5 bases. The length of the CDR3 is 16 residues. Germline CDR1 and CDR2: SEHNR and FQNEAQ (reference sequence). The chain's CDR3 is CASSGETGRGTGELFF. The CDR3 DNA sequence: TGTGCCAGCAGCGGAGAGACAGGGAGAGGTACCGGGGAGCTGTTTTTT.

This rearrangement joins TRBV6-6 to TRBJ1-2, with 9 bases that match TRBD1. This CDR3 has 13 residues. V shed 6 bases, J shed 3 bases, and the junction held 2 bases outside the gene matches. The germline CDR1 and CDR2 sequences are MNHNY and SVGAGI (reference sequence). In nucleotides, the CDR3 is TGTGCCAGCAGGACAGGGGGGCACTATGGCTACACCTTC. Its protein product is CASRTGGHYGYTF.

With respect to this clone: Other DNA sequences of this sample code for an identical CDR3. The chain is built from TRBV30 and TRBJ1-5; D is unresolved. Trimming removed 3 bases from V and 1 base from J, with 7 bases in between. The CDR3 consists of 13 residues. Germline V gives CDR1 GTSNPN, CDR2 SVGIG (reference sequence). The CDR3 protein is CAWSLLSNQPQHF. The CDR3 DNA is TGTGCCTGGAGCTTACTGAGCAATCAGCCCCAGCATTTT.

The chain recombines TRBV7-3 with TRBJ1-5; TRBD1 agrees at 12 bases. In germline, CDR1 is SGHTA, CDR2 FQGTGA. The CDR3 length is 19 residues. Unmatched junction bases numbered 8, after V lost 1 base and J lost 1 base. The CDR3 loop reads CASSLNPGQGACSNQPQHF. CDR3 nucleotides: TGTGCCAGCAGCTTAAACCCGGGACAGGGGGCTTGCAGCAATCAGCCCCAGCATTTT. The entire variable domain, with the rest obtained from reference TRBV7-3 and TRBJ1-5, is as follows: GAGVSQTPSNKVTEKGKYVELRCDPISGHTALYWYRQSLGQGPEFLIYFQGTGAADDSGLPNDRFFAVRPEGSVSTLKIQRTERGDSAVYLCASSLNPGQGACSNQPQHFGDGTRLSIL.

The CDR3 nucleotides read TGCGCCAGCAAGGCGTTTAGCGGGAGCCAAGAGACCCAGTACTTC. This gives the protein CASKAFSGSQETQYF. The rearrangement links TRBV4-1 to TRBJ2-5; TRBD2 matches 9 bases. Germline lookup yields CDR1 MGHRA and CDR2 YSYEKL. Germline trimming cut 7 bases from V and 1 base from J; bases unmatched to any gene: 7. The CDR3 is 15 residues long.